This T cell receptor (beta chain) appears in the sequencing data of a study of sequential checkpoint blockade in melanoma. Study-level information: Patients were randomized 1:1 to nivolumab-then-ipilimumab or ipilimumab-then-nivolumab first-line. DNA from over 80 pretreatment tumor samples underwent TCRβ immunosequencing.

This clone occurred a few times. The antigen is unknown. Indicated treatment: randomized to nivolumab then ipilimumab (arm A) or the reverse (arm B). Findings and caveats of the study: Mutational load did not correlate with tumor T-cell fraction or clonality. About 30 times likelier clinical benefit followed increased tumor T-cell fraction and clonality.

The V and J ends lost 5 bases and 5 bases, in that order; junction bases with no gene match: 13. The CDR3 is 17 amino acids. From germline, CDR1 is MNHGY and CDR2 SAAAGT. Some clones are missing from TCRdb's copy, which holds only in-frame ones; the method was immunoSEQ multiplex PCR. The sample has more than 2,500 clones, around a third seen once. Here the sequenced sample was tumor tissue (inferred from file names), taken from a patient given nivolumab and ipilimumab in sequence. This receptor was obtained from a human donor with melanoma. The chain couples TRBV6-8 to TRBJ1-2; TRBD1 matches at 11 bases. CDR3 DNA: TGTGCCAGCAGTACTGTCCAGGACAGGGGGCGATTATATGGCTACACCTTC. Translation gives CASSTVQDRGRLYGYTF.